Listed here is a single TCR beta chain. In TCRdb, the RT-PCR reads were re-called with MiXCR into one record per CDR3 protein. Seen here are about 680,000 distinct CDR3 sequences, 12% to 15% observed once, and the top ten hold just over 3.5%. There are 14 residues in the CDR3. The V end lost 7 bases, the J end lost 4 bases, and 16 bases lay between the germline ends. Germline V gene sequence: CDR1 SGHTA, CDR2 FQGNSA. The sample comprised memory CD4+ T cells from blood. The sequence was collected from a female donor in good health, serving as a healthy control. The chain recombines TRBV7-2 with TRBJ1-1; maybe TRBD1 (5 bases). CDR3 sequence: CASTLARGGTEAFF. The CDR3 region has the DNA TGTGCCAGCACTCTGGCCCGGGGGGGCACTGAAGCTTTCTTT.